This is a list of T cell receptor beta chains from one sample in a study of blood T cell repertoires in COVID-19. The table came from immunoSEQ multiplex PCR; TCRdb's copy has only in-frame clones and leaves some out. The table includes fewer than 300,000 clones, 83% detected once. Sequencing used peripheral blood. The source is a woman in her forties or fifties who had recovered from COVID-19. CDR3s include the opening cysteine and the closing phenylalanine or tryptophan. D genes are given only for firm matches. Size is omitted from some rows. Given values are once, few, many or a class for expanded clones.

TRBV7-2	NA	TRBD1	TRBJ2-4	CASSPGTGARIQYF	TGTGCCAGCAGCCCCGGGACAGGGGCCAGGATTCAGTACTTC
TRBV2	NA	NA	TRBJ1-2	CASSGSARGYGYTF	TGTGCCAGCTCCGGGTCGGCTAGGGGCTATGGCTACACCTTC
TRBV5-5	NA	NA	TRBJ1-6	CASSLPQRDNSPLHF	TGTGCCAGCAGCTTGCCCCAGAGGGATAATTCACCCCTCCACTTT
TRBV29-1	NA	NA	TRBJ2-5	CSADGGHPQETQYF	TGCAGCGCCGATGGGGGACACCCACAAGAGACCCAGTACTTC
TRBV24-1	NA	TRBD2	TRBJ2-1	CATSDPASGRWANEQFF	TGTGCCACCAGTGACCCGGCTAGCGGGAGGTGGGCCAATGAGCAGTTCTTC
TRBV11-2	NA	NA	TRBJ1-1	CASSFTGLGGTEAFF	TGTGCCAGCAGCTTTACGGGACTCGGTGGCACTGAAGCTTTCTTT
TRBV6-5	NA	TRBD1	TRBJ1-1	CASRDRDFTEAFF	TGTGCCAGCAGGGACAGGGATTTCACTGAAGCTTTCTTT
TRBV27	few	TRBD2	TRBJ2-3	CASGERAGADTQYF	TGTGCCAGCGGGGAGAGAGCGGGGGCAGATACGCAGTATTTT
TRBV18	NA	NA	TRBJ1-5	CASSPPQRGAGSNQPQHF	TGTGCCAGCTCACCGCCCCAGCGGGGGGCTGGGAGCAATCAGCCCCAGCATTTT
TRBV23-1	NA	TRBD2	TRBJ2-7	CASSQFSEREDLSYEQYF	TGCGCCAGCAGTCAATTCTCCGAGCGGGAGGACCTCTCCTACGAGCAGTACTTC
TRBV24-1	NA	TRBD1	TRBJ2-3	CATSDPLRGPQYF	TGTGCCACCAGTGATCCGCTGAGGGGGCCCCAGTATTTT
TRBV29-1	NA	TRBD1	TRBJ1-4	CSVEGTGRKLFF	TGCAGCGTTGAAGGGACAGGGAGAAAACTGTTTTTT
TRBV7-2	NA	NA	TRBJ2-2	CASSLSQAANTGELFF	TGTGCCAGCAGCCTAAGCCAGGCCGCGAACACCGGGGAGCTGTTTTTT
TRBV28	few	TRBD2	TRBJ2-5	CASSDAGGRETQYF	TGTGCCAGCAGTGACGCGGGGGGGCGGGAGACCCAGTACTTC
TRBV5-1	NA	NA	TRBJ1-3	CASSLDGVSGNTIYF	TGCGCCAGCAGCTTGGACGGGGTCTCTGGAAACACCATATATTTT
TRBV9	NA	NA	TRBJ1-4	CASSVLGAGNEKLFF	TGTGCCAGCAGCGTTCTGGGCGCAGGGAATGAAAAACTGTTTTTT
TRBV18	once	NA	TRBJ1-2	CASSTGQGNGYTF	TGTGCCAGCTCAACGGGACAAGGGAATGGCTACACCTTC
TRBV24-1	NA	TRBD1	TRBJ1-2	CATSALDRGNYGYTF	TGTGCCACCAGTGCCCTTGACAGGGGAAACTATGGCTACACCTTC
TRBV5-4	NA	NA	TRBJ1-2	CASSLVQEPNYGYTF	TGTGCCAGCAGCCTGGTACAGGAGCCTAACTATGGCTACACCTTC
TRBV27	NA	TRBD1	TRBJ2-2	CASSPQGLNTGELFF	TGTGCCAGCAGTCCACAGGGGCTGAACACCGGGGAGCTGTTTTTT
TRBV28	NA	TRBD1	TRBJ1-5	CASTFPGQGTTF	TGTGCCAGCACCTTCCCGGGACAGGGCACCACTTTT
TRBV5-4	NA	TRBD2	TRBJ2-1	CASSPPTAGARGNEQFF	TGTGCCAGCAGCCCGCCCACAGCGGGAGCGAGGGGGAATGAGCAGTTCTTC
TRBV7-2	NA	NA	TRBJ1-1	CASSPPGVDTEAFF	TGTGCCAGCAGCCCCCCCGGGGTGGACACTGAAGCTTTCTTT
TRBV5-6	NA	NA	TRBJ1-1	CASSVPGLSNTEAFF	TGTGCCAGCAGCGTGCCGGGACTGTCGAACACTGAAGCTTTCTTT
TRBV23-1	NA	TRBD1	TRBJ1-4	CASSQPGQGCEKLFF	TGCGCCAGCAGTCAACCGGGACAGGGATGTGAAAAACTGTTTTTT
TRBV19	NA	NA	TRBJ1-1	CASSIAGAYTEAFF	TGTGCCAGTAGTATCGCAGGGGCTTACACTGAAGCTTTCTTT
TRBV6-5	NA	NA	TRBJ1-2	CASSYLDSNGYTF	TGTGCCAGCAGTTACCTGGACAGCAATGGCTACACCTTC
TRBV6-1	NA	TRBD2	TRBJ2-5	CASSDGTSPETQYF	TGTGCCAGCAGTGACGGGACTAGCCCCGAGACCCAGTACTTC
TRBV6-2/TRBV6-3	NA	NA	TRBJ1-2	CASSSGILNYGYTF	TGTGCCAGCAGTTCCGGGATACTTAACTATGGCTACACCTTC
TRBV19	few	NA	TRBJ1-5	CASSIDRKQPQHF	TGTGCCAGTAGTATCGACAGGAAGCAGCCCCAGCATTTT
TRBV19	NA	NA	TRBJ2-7	CASSRGEEPSYEQYF	TGTGCCAGTAGTCGAGGGGAGGAACCGTCCTACGAGCAGTACTTC
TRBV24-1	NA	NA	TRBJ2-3	CATSLFAGTDTQYF	TGTGCCACCAGTCTTTTCGCGGGCACAGATACGCAGTATTTT
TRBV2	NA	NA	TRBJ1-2	CASSRDRLGYTF	TGTGCCAGCAGTCGAGACAGGCTCGGCTACACCTTC
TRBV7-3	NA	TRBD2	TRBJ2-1	CASSHSLAGGNNEQFF	TGTGCCAGCAGCCACTCACTAGCGGGAGGAAACAATGAGCAGTTCTTC
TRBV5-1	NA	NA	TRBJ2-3	CASSLASRGTDTQYF	TGCGCCAGCAGCTTGGCCAGTCGTGGCACAGATACGCAGTATTTT
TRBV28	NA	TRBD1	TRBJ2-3	CASSGDRRSTDTQYF	TGTGCCAGCAGTGGGGACAGGCGCAGCACAGATACGCAGTATTTT
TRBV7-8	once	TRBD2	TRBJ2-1	CASITYARGLAGDEQFF	TGTGCCAGCATTACCTATGCGAGGGGACTAGCGGGAGATGAGCAGTTCTTC
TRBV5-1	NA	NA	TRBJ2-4	CASTAPGVDIQYF	TGCGCCAGCACCGCGCCGGGGGTGGACATTCAGTACTTC
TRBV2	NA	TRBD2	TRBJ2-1	CASSASGASLSYNEQFF	TGTGCCAGCTCTGCCAGCGGGGCTTCCCTTTCCTACAATGAGCAGTTCTTC
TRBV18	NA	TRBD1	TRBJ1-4	CASSPPGQGWTNEKLFF	TGTGCCAGCTCACCACCTGGACAGGGATGGACTAATGAAAAACTGTTTTTT
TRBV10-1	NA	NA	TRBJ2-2	CASSVESGELFF	TGCGCCAGCAGTGTAGAATCCGGGGAGCTGTTTTTT
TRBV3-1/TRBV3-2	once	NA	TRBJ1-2	CASSQGPVVDGYTF	TGTGCCAGCAGCCAAGGCCCGGTTGTTGATGGCTACACCTTC
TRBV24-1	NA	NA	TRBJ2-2	CATSDADRYSNTGELFF	TGTGCCACCAGTGACGCTGACAGGTACTCGAACACCGGGGAGCTGTTTTTT
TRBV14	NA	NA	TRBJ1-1	CASSQGKQGPEGVEAFF	TGTGCCAGCAGCCAGGGGAAACAGGGCCCGGAAGGTGTTGAAGCTTTCTTT
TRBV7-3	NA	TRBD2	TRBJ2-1	CASSSGLAGGRGSYNEQFF	TGTGCCAGCAGCTCCGGACTAGCGGGAGGCAGGGGCTCCTACAATGAGCAGTTCTTC
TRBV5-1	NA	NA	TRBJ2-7	CASSLSLAMIYEQYF	TGCGCCAGCAGCTTGAGCCTAGCGATGATCTACGAGCAGTACTTC
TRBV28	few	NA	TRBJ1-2	CASRTGGGGDYGYTF	TGTGCCAGCAGGACCGGGGGGGGCGGTGACTATGGCTACACCTTC
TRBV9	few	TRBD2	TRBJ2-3	CASSVLAGGPTDTQYF	TGTGCCAGCAGCGTACTAGCGGGGGGGCCCACAGATACGCAGTATTTT
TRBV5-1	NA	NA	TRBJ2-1	CASSLGRQSSYNEQFF	TGCGCCAGCAGCTTGGGGAGACAGAGCTCCTACAATGAGCAGTTCTTC
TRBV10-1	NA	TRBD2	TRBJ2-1	CASTSGALFSYNEQFF	TGCGCCAGCACTAGCGGGGCCCTTTTCTCCTACAATGAGCAGTTCTTC
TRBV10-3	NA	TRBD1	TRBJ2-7	CAISERQGSYEQYF	TGTGCCATCAGTGAAAGACAGGGCTCCTACGAGCAGTACTTC
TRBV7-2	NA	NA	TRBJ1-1	CASSSDGVTEAFF	TGTGCCAGCAGCTCGGACGGGGTCACTGAAGCTTTCTTT
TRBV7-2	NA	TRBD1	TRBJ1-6	CASTSDRVEYSPLHF	TGTGCCAGCACCTCGGACAGGGTAGAGTATTCACCCCTCCACTTT
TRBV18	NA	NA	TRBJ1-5	CASSPSKGRDWQPQHF	TGTGCCAGCTCACCATCCAAGGGCCGGGATTGGCAGCCCCAGCATTTT
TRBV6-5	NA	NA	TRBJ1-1	CASEGSGGRLGAFF	TGTGCCAGCGAGGGGTCGGGGGGCAGATTAGGAGCTTTCTTT
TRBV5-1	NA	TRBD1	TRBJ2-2	CASSLAPGQGNTGELFF	TGCGCCAGCAGCTTGGCGCCGGGACAGGGGAACACCGGGGAGCTGTTTTTT
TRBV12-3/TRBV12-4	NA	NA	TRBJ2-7	CASSLSTYEQYF	TGTGCCAGCAGTTTATCAACCTACGAGCAGTACTTC